This T cell receptor (beta chain) appears in the sequencing data of a study of T cell changes during pregnancy in multiple sclerosis. The V segment lost 5 bases and the J segment 7 bases; nucleotides outside the gene matches: 10. Germline CDR1 and CDR2: LNHDA and SQIVND (reference sequence). This CDR3 is 15 amino acids long. TCRdb's copy holds only in-frame clones and misses some; the assay was immunoSEQ multiplex PCR. The data show about 30,000 clones, 90% seen once. The specimen was CD4+ T cells from peripheral blood mononuclear cells, collected in the third trimester of pregnancy. This TCR derives from a female donor in good health, enrolled as a control in a pregnancy study. This sequence joins TRBV19 and TRBJ2-1; 8 bases match TRBD2. This CDR3 reads CASSVSGSMPNEQFF. The CDR3 region has the DNA TGTGCCAGTAGTGTCAGCGGGAGTATGCCGAATGAGCAGTTCTTC.